This T cell receptor beta chain was recovered during a study of T cell changes during pregnancy in multiple sclerosis. This CDR3 is built from 15 residues. The germline V and J ends were trimmed by 4 bases and 0 bases, with 13 bases remaining between them. Germline-derived CDR1 and CDR2 are MNHNS and SASEGT. The protocol was immunoSEQ multiplex PCR, while the TCRdb copy is restricted to in-frame clones and leaves out a portion. This table holds 80,000 to 100,000 clones, roughly nine tenths found once. This chain uses TRBV6-1 with TRBJ2-7; D might be TRBD1 (6 bases). The receptor's source is a female donor in good health, enrolled as a control in a pregnancy study. Sequencing was performed on peripheral blood, taken after pregnancy. The CDR3 here is CASSVQGLNSYEQYF. In nucleotides, the CDR3 is TGTGCCAGCAGTGTACAGGGCCTGAACTCCTACGAGCAGTACTTC.